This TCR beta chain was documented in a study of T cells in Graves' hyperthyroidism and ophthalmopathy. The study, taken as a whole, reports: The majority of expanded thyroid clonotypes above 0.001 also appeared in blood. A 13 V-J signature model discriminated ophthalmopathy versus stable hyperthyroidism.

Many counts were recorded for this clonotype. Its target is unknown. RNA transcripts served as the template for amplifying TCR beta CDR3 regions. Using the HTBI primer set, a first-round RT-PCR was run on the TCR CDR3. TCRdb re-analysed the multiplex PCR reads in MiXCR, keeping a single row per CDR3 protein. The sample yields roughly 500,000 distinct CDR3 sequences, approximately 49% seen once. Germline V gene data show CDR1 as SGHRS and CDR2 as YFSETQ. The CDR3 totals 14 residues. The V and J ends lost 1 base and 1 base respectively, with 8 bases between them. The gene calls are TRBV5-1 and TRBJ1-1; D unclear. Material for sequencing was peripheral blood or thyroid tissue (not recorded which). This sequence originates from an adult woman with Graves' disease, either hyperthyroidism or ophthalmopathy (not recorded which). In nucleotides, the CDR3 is TGCGCCAGCAGCTTGCGGACGCCGAACACTGAAGCTTTCTTT. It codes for CASSLRTPNTEAFF. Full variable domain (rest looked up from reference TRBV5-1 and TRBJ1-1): KAGVTQTPRYLIKTRGQQVTLSCSPISGHRSVSWYQQTPGQGLQFLFEYFSETQRNKGNFPGRFSGRQFSNSRSEMNVSTLELGDSALYLCASSLRTPNTEAFFGQGTRLTVV.